Below are 32 T cell receptor beta chains sequenced from a single sample in a study of blood T cell repertoires in COVID-19. Profiled with immunoSEQ multiplex PCR; TCRdb holds only in-frame clones, not every one. The table includes some 120,000 clones, about nine tenths detected once. Sequenced sample: peripheral blood. These receptors were taken from a man aged 60 to 75 with COVID-19, enrolled during active disease.

The V and J genes are TRBV28 and TRBJ2-7, with D possibly matching TRBD1 (6 bases). The CDR3 covers 15 residues. Germline V gene sequence: CDR1 MDHEN, CDR2 SYDVKM. Trimming removed 9 bases from V and 2 bases from J, with 20 bases in between. CDR3 DNA sequence: TGTGCCAGTCATTATGGGGGCAGTACCACCTACGAGCAGTACTTC. Its translation: CASHYGGSTTYEQYF.

For the CDR3, the DNA is TGTGCCAGCAGCCCCGGGACCTACAATGAGCAGTTCTTC. Translating it yields CASSPGTYNEQFF. V is TRBV7-2 and J is TRBJ2-1, with TRBD2 as a possible D gene (5 bases). V lost 5 bases and J 2 bases, leaving 7 bases between the germline ends. CDR3 length: 13 residues. Per germline, CDR1 SGHTA and CDR2 FQGNSA.

The chain combines TRBV6-1 with TRBJ1-2; D possibly corresponds to TRBD1 (6 bases). The CDR3 is 15 residues long. Germline assignment: CDR1 MNHNS and CDR2 SASEGT. V was shortened by 0 bases and J by 3 bases, with 11 bases between the two germline ends. CDR3 region: CASSEARGAYYGYTF. DNA for the CDR3: TGTGCCAGCAGTGAAGCTCGGGGGGCCTACTATGGCTACACCTTC.

The chain employs TRBV9 and TRBJ1-3; D is uncertain. Trimming removed 0 bases from V and 1 base from J, with 5 bases in between. The CDR3 runs 14 residues. Germline CDR1 SGDLS, CDR2 YYNGEE. This chain's CDR3 is CASSVGDSGNTIYF. CDR3 sequence (DNA): TGTGCCAGCAGCGTAGGAGATTCTGGAAACACCATATATTTT.

The genes are TRBV21-1 and TRBJ1-2. TRBV21-1 is recorded as a pseudogene. The CDR3 runs 11 residues. The CDR3 reads CASSKRGGYTF. CDR3 bases: TGTGCCAGCAGCAAACGGGGTGGCTACACCTTC.

V is TRBV11-2 and J is TRBJ1-3, with a weak D call TRBD1 (5 bases). CDR1 and CDR2 (germline): SGHAT, FQNNGV. The CDR3 runs 15 residues. V lost 0 bases to trimming and J lost 2 bases, with 8 bases between them. The CDR3 region is CASSLDRVTGNTIYF. For the CDR3, the DNA is TGTGCCAGCAGCTTAGACAGGGTGACTGGAAACACCATATATTTT. The full variable domain, its missing parts supplied by reference TRBV11-2 and TRBJ1-3, is EAGVAQSPRYKIIEKRQSVAFWCNPISGHATLYWYQQILGQGPKLLIQFQNNGVVDDSQLPKDRFSAERLKGVDSTLKIQPAKLEDSAVYLCASSLDRVTGNTIYFGEGSWLTVV.

The chain carries TRBV12-3 or TRBV12-4 and TRBJ2-7; D is perhaps TRBD1 (6 bases). Trimming took off 6 bases at V and 3 bases at J, with 12 bases between the two ends. CDR3 length: 13 residues. The CDR3 DNA follows: TGTGCCAGCAGACCCGGACAGTTCTACGAGCAGTACTTC. Translated: CASRPGQFYEQYF.

The chain joins TRBV5-1 to TRBJ2-5; 10 positions agree with TRBD1. CDR1 SGHRS and CDR2 YFSETQ come from the germline V gene. CDR3 length: 16 residues. V lost 0 bases, J lost 3 bases, and 5 bases stayed unmatched. The CDR3 DNA reads as TGCGCCAGCAGCTTGGCCGGGACAGGGGACGAAGAGACCCAGTACTTC. Residues: CASSLAGTGDEETQYF.

This chain uses TRBV24-1 with TRBJ2-5; 7 nucleotides line up with TRBD1. Trimming at V came to 4 bases and at J to 3 bases, leaving 7 bases not matched to a gene. CDR3 length: 15 amino acids. CDR1 is KGHDR and CDR2 is SFDVKD in the germline V gene. The CDR3 spells CATSETGQTKETQYF. The DNA for the CDR3 is TGTGCCACCAGTGAGACGGGACAGACAAAAGAGACCCAGTACTTC.

The V gene is TRBV6-1, the J gene TRBJ2-7, with 8 bases aligning to TRBD1. The CDR3 is 15 residues long. V lost 1 base to trimming and J lost 3 bases; unmatched junction nucleotides: 5. Germline values: CDR1 MNHNS, CDR2 SASEGT. The CDR3 DNA reads TGTGCCAGCAGTGAAGGAGGGGACAGGAGCTACGAGCAGTACTTC. Translating gives CASSEGGDRSYEQYF.

The CDR3, as DNA: TGTGCCAGCAGCTCCCGACAGGCCAATGAGCAGTTCTTC. Encoded protein: CASSSRQANEQFF. This rearrangement joins TRBV7-3 to TRBJ2-1; maybe TRBD1 (6 bases). Deletions cut 4 bases from V and 6 bases from J, with 10 bases between. Germline lookup yields CDR1 SGHTA and CDR2 FQGTGA. CDR3 size: 13 residues.

The chain uses TRBV29-1 and TRBJ2-7; a possible D gene is TRBD2 (5 bases). Germline V gene lookup returns CDR1 SQVTM and CDR2 ANQGSEA. Trimming took 6 bases from V and 3 from J, leaving 6 bases between them. CDR3 size: 10 residues. The CDR3 is CSVRDYEQYF. In nucleotides, the CDR3 is TGCAGCGTCCGGGACTACGAGCAGTACTTC.

There are a few counts of this clone. The chain combines TRBV18 with TRBJ1-5; 11 bases fit TRBD1. The V and J ends lost 3 bases and 6 bases, in that order; junction bases with no gene match: 1. Germline CDR1 is KGHSH and CDR2 is LQKENI. The CDR3 totals 14 residues. The CDR3 loop is CASSPGQGAQPQHF. DNA for the CDR3: TGTGCCAGCTCACCTGGACAGGGGGCTCAGCCCCAGCATTTT.

The chain couples TRBV7-2 to TRBJ2-3; tentative D call: TRBD2 (6 bases). Germline V gene sequence: CDR1 SGHTA, CDR2 FQGNSA. V was shortened by 6 bases and J by 5 bases, with 12 bases between the two germline ends. This CDR3 is 13 amino acids long. CDR3 residues: CASSFTEGDTQYF. CDR3 DNA sequence: TGTGCCAGCAGTTTCACGGAGGGAGATACGCAGTATTTT.

The genes are TRBV9 and TRBJ2-7; 11 bases line up with TRBD2. The CDR3 is 15 amino acids. Germline CDR1 and CDR2: SGDLS and YYNGEE. The V and J ends lost 3 bases and 9 bases, in that order; junction bases with no gene match: 11. Written as DNA, the CDR3 is TGTGCCAGCAGCGCGGGTCCTAGCGGGAGGCCCGGGCAGTACTTC. It codes for CASSAGPSGRPGQYF.

V and J are TRBV5-1 and TRBJ2-3; D is ambiguous. This CDR3 is built from 15 residues. Germline V lookup: CDR1 SGHRS, CDR2 YFSETQ. The ends were cut back, 0 bases at V and 5 bases at J, with 13 bases in the middle. The CDR3 bases are TGCGCCAGCAGCTTGGGCGATAGAGATGTAGATACGCAGTATTTT. As protein: CASSLGDRDVDTQYF.

This clone occurred a few times. The chain carries TRBV19 and TRBJ1-3; D gene ambiguous. Per the germline V gene, CDR1 is LNHDA and CDR2 is SQIVND (reference sequence). V dropped 4 bases and J dropped 0 bases, with 10 bases sitting between them. The CDR3 extends over 15 amino acids. The CDR3 spells CASSSEAASGNTIYF. The CDR3 region has the DNA TGTGCCAGTAGTAGCGAAGCCGCCTCTGGAAACACCATATATTTT.

V usage is TRBV19 and J usage is TRBJ1-5; possible D gene TRBD1, 6 bases. Trimming took off 7 bases at V and 3 bases at J, with 22 bases between the two ends. This CDR3 comprises 17 residues. Germline CDR1 is LNHDA and CDR2 is SQIVND (reference sequence). CDR3 loop: CASTPIAGEGNNQPQHF. In DNA form, the CDR3 reads TGTGCCAGTACTCCCATAGCAGGGGAGGGTAACAATCAGCCCCAGCATTTT.

This chain joins TRBV7-3 and TRBJ2-2; TRBD1 might be the D (6 bases). Trimming took off 8 bases at V and 7 bases at J, with 20 bases between the two ends. The germline CDR1 and CDR2 sequences are SGHTA and FQGTGA. This CDR3 has 15 residues. CDR3 DNA: TGTGCCAGCTCCGTGATGGGGGCAGGGGTCGGGGAGCTGTTTTTT. It is translated as CASSVMGAGVGELFF.

This sequence joins TRBV29-1 and TRBJ1-4; tentative D call: TRBD1 (6 bases). The germline gives CDR1 SQVTM, CDR2 ANQGSEA. V was pared by 5 bases and J by 8 bases, with 12 bases between. The CDR3 covers 12 residues. The CDR3 region is CSVQRGGEKLFF. In nucleotides, the CDR3 is TGCAGCGTTCAAAGGGGGGGAGAAAAACTGTTTTTT.

V gene TRBV11-2 combines with J gene TRBJ1-5, with D perhaps matching TRBD1 (6 bases). CDR1 is SGHAT and CDR2 is FQNNGV in the germline V gene. The CDR3 consists of 15 residues. Deletions cut 5 bases from V and 4 bases from J, with 15 bases between. The CDR3 here is CASSPGQFPNQPQHF. The CDR3 DNA reads TGTGCCAGCAGCCCCGGACAGTTTCCAAATCAGCCCCAGCATTTT.

The V call is TRBV5-1, the J call TRBJ1-1, with TRBD1 matching over 10 bases. CDR3 size: 18 residues. Trimming took 1 base from V and 1 from J; bases not matched to a gene: 10. Germline V gene data show CDR1 as SGHRS and CDR2 as YFSETQ. This CDR3 reads CASSLSGQGTAGNTEAFF. The CDR3 DNA follows: TGCGCCAGCAGCTTGTCGGGACAGGGGACTGCCGGGAACACTGAAGCTTTCTTT.

This rearrangement joins TRBV29-1 to TRBJ1-2; D possibly corresponds to TRBD1 (6 bases). V shed 4 bases and J shed 7 bases, with 7 bases lying between them. The CDR3 totals 10 residues. The germline V gene has CDR1 SQVTM and CDR2 ANQGSEA. CDR3 sequence: CSVGDTGYTF. The CDR3 coding sequence is TGCAGCGTTGGGGACACTGGCTACACCTTC.

The J gene is TRBJ2-7, the V gene TRBV10-3; D is uncertain. Trimming stripped 3 bases from V and 2 bases from J, with 14 bases between. Germline V lookup: CDR1 ENHRY, CDR2 SYGVKD. The CDR3 totals 15 residues. CDR3 nucleotides: TGTGCCATCAGTGAAACGGCGGATCCTACCTACGAGCAGTACTTC. The encoded protein is CAISETADPTYEQYF.

The rearrangement links TRBV19 to TRBJ1-6; TRBD1 is a possible D gene (6 bases). The germline gives CDR1 LNHDA, CDR2 SQIVND (reference sequence). V dropped 5 bases and J dropped 5 bases, with 13 bases sitting between them. The CDR3 is made up of 15 amino acids. The CDR3 here is CASSPWTVDNSPLHF. The DNA for the CDR3 is TGTGCCAGTAGTCCTTGGACAGTGGATAATTCACCCCTCCACTTT. The full variable domain, rest sourced from reference TRBV19 and TRBJ1-6, is DGGITQSPKYLFRKEGQNVTLSCEQNLNHDAMYWYRQDPGQGLRLIYYSQIVNDFQKGDIAEGYSVSREKKESFPLTVTSAQKNPTAFYLCASSPWTVDNSPLHFGNGTRLTVT.

This clone showed up just once. This chain connects TRBV28 to TRBJ1-2; no clear D. Germline V gene data show CDR1 as MDHEN and CDR2 as SYDVKM. The CDR3 contains 15 residues. Trimming pared 2 bases from V and 0 bases from J, leaving 10 bases between. The CDR3 nucleotides read TGTGCCAGCAGTTTAGGAGCGCGTGCTAACTATGGCTACACCTTC. Amino acids: CASSLGARANYGYTF.

The gene calls are TRBV3-1 (or the pseudogene TRBV3-2) and TRBJ2-3; 7 nucleotides agree with TRBD2. J gave up 2 bases and V 2 bases, and 4 bases lay outside the gene matches. The germline CDR1 and CDR2 sequences are LGHDT and YNNKEL (reference sequence). CDR3 size: 15 residues. The CDR3 spells CASSQRGDLTDTQYF. DNA of the CDR3: TGTGCCAGCAGCCAACGGGGGGATCTCACAGATACGCAGTATTTT.

The chain has TRBV10-2 and TRBJ2-4; D is unresolved. Germline V gene lookup returns CDR1 WSHSY and CDR2 SAAADI. The CDR3 loop spans 13 amino acids. The V gene lost 3 bases and the J gene lost 6 bases, with 9 bases spanning the gap. The CDR3 sequence is CASSDQATNIQYF. In DNA form, the CDR3 reads TGCGCCAGCAGTGACCAGGCTACAAACATTCAGTACTTC.

The V call is TRBV28, the J call TRBJ1-2; 8 bases match TRBD1. Looked up from germline, CDR1 is MDHEN and CDR2 is SYDVKM. This CDR3 has 11 residues. J lost 11 bases, V lost 2 bases, and 1 base had no gene match. CDR3 coding DNA: TGTGCCAGCAGTTTAGGACAGGGATACACCTTC. This codes for CASSLGQGYTF.

V usage is TRBV6-5 and J usage is TRBJ1-5; possible D gene TRBD1, 6 bases. The germline V gene encodes CDR1 MNHEY and CDR2 SVGAGI. The CDR3 has 14 residues. V lost 5 bases and J 5 bases, leaving 13 bases between the germline ends. CDR3 bases: TGTGCCAGCAGTCCTCTAGGGGGTCATCAGCCCCAGCATTTT. It translates to CASSPLGGHQPQHF.

This sequence joins TRBV3-1 (or the pseudogene TRBV3-2) and TRBJ2-1, with TRBD1 matching over 7 bases. The CDR3 spans 13 residues. The V and J ends lost 0 bases and 12 bases, in that order; junction bases with no gene match: 5. CDR1 is LGHDT and CDR2 is YNNKEL in the germline V gene (reference sequence). The chain's CDR3 is CASSQEDRAGQFF. CDR3 DNA: TGTGCCAGCAGCCAAGAAGACAGGGCTGGGCAGTTCTTC.

This sequence joins TRBV6-6 and TRBJ1-5; D remains unclear. This CDR3 has 12 amino acids. Germline lookup yields CDR1 MNHNY and CDR2 SVGAGI (reference sequence). V dropped 6 bases and J dropped 3 bases, with 6 bases sitting between them. CDR3 region: CASSSVNQPQHF. CDR3 coding DNA: TGTGCCAGCAGCTCGGTCAATCAGCCCCAGCATTTT.